The rows below give T cell receptor beta chains drawn from one sample of a study of T cells in Graves' hyperthyroidism and ophthalmopathy. One entry per CDR3 protein, called by TCRdb with MiXCR from the multiplex PCR reads. The data show nearly 600,000 distinct CDR3 sequences, 14% seen once. Input material: blood. Receptors originate from a woman in her late teens or twenties with Graves' ophthalmopathy. Both conserved end residues are trimmed from each CDR3. Expanded clones are given a class, and other clones once, few, many or no size at all.

v_gene	abundance	CDR3aa
TRBV3-1	many	ASSQDRVGEPQH
TRBV10-3	.	AISELGSPLH
TRBV5-1	few	ASSSPLGGTSYNEQF
TRBV19	few	ASAWVGTEAF
TRBV7-9	few	ASSLVRDLDGYT
TRBV28	once	ASSFPRDSLYGYT
TRBV20-1	few	SARDLTGWFSTNEKLF
TRBV5-1	few	ASSFRTGGEAGELF
TRBV12-5	.	ASGSYRASSYNEQF
TRBV5-6	many	ASSLGSGWTPSGNTIY
TRBV5-1	many	ASSLAGQGGYGYT
TRBV27	few	ASSFNGGTEAF
TRBV5-1	.	ASSFGTSGSEEQY
TRBV6-1	few	ASSPSGIGKTQY
TRBV12-5	few	ASGLHLGSPTYQPQH
TRBV7-2	many	ASSLVFSGNEQF
TRBV2	many	ASSSLGGFADTQY
TRBV29-1	.	SERTRRPPYEQY
TRBV5-1	.	ASTPNPAENSPLH
TRBV3-1	many	ASSQDRAGGNYYGYT
TRBV12-3/TRBV12-4	many	ASSFEAGNQPQH
TRBV28	many	ASSLVKAGDGTGELF
TRBV29-1	many	SVETEGVETQY
TRBV4-3	.	ASSQDRAGGLETQY
TRBV12-3/TRBV12-4	many	ASSLLLRETQY
TRBV11-1	many	ASSLGWESRTEAF
TRBV9	few	ASSVNDRNNSPLH
TRBV20-1	many	SAGIDYEQY
TRBV11-2	many	ASSLAGSSGHYEQY
TRBV20-1	many	SLVLFVHTDTQY
TRBV12-3/TRBV12-4	many	ASSPLGTGDTGELF
TRBV19	few	ASKRLAGYSYEQY
TRBV2	many	AIGWGKTYEQY
TRBV24-1	.	ATSDFDRAPYEQY
TRBV6-1	.	ASSEAASSVETQY
TRBV3-1	many	ASSRPQGGQTYEQY
TRBV6-1	.	ASRKTGGVNTEAF
TRBV7-2	.	ASFGQGASYGYT
TRBV7-9	many	ASSLVAGHPGDTQY
TRBV10-2	.	ASSDPAGLASYEQY
TRBV27	.	ASKGLSGAYEQY
TRBV6-2/TRBV6-3	many	ASRGRDQETQY
TRBV12-3/TRBV12-4	many	ASSFRDRAPLGYT
TRBV5-1	.	ASSFQGAFSDTQY
TRBV27	.	ASSLPTGNSYEQY
TRBV24-1	few	AIGQGETGELF
TRBV27	many	ASSLSSGDRGAF
TRBV12-5	many	ASGLVLSFAQY
TRBV20-1	few	SARTESYGYT
TRBV12-3/TRBV12-4	many	ASSLVLAGEQF
TRBV5-1	many	ASSSGTSGRTHQETQY
TRBV5-1	few	ASSLPELTNTEAF
TRBV20-1	many	SARDRSTDTQY
TRBV12-3/TRBV12-4	.	ASGEQGAREQF
TRBV12-3/TRBV12-4	few	ASSLTRGGNIQY
TRBV3-1	many	ASSQDKTSGSGNIQY
TRBV6-2/TRBV6-3	.	ASSNWDSTDTQY